Listed here are 28 T cell receptor beta chains from one sample, sequenced in a study of blood T cells in healthy people across ages. With a J-beta primer mix and a sample-barcoded 5' primer, a second PCR ran about 7 to 12 cycles. TCRdb redid the calling of the 5' RACE reads with MiXCR, one entry per CDR3 protein. Among more than 650,000 distinct CDR3 sequences listed, approximately 21% were seen once. Sequencing input: blood. These receptors originate from an older man in good health.

Only a few counts were recorded for this clonotype. The gene calls are TRBV6-1 and TRBJ2-2, with D uncertain. Per the germline V gene, CDR1 is MNHNS and CDR2 is SASEGT. CDR3 length: 13 amino acids. Trimming shortened V by 8 bases and J by 2 bases, and 9 bases separated the two germline ends. The CDR3 loop reads CASSRDNTGELFF. The CDR3 region has the DNA TGTGCCAGCTCCCGCGACAACACCGGGGAGCTGTTTTTT.

This chain links TRBV29-1 with TRBJ2-7; 8 bases line up with TRBD1. The CDR3 runs to 13 residues. The J segment lost 10 bases and the V segment lost 0 bases, leaving 8 bases of the junction unmatched. Germline CDR1 SQVTM, CDR2 ANQGSEA. Written as DNA, the CDR3 is TGCAGCGTTGAAGAGACAGGGGCCCCCAATCAGTACTTC. Its protein product is CSVEETGAPNQYF.

The chain combines TRBV12-3 or TRBV12-4 with TRBJ1-5, with D tentatively TRBD1 (6 bases). This CDR3 contains 13 residues. V lost 8 bases and J 9 bases, leaving 17 bases between the germline ends. The CDR3: CASVRGAVAPQHF. CDR3 nucleotides: TGTGCCAGCGTGAGGGGGGCCGTTGCGCCCCAGCATTTT.

This clonotype was seen more than once but under ten times. The chain carries TRBV7-2 and TRBJ2-3, with D perhaps being TRBD1 or TRBD2 (5 bases each). V gave up 9 bases and J gave up 4 bases, with 17 bases separating them. Germline CDR1 SGHTA, CDR2 FQGNSA. The CDR3 is 14 amino acids. The CDR3 is CARGPGSIPDTQYF. The DNA of the CDR3 is TGTGCCAGGGGACCGGGATCCATCCCAGATACGCAGTATTTT.

In DNA, the CDR3 is TGTGCCACCAGTGAAACCGCCGGGCCCAACACCGGGGAGCTGTTTTTT. Amino acids: CATSETAGPNTGELFF. This chain connects TRBV24-1 to TRBJ2-2, with D unclear. This CDR3 has 16 residues. Germline CDR1 is KGHDR and CDR2 is SFDVKD. V lost 4 bases and J 2 bases, leaving 13 bases between the germline ends.

This clonotype appeared a few times. This chain joins TRBV29-1 and TRBJ2-1; D is possibly TRBD2 (6 bases). The CDR3 contains 14 residues. V lost 5 bases and J 0 bases, leaving 11 bases between the germline ends. Per germline, CDR1 SQVTM and CDR2 ANQGSEA. The CDR3 here is CSVPDYYSYNEQFF. The CDR3 DNA reads as TGCAGCGTTCCGGACTATTACTCCTACAATGAGCAGTTCTTC.

The chain joins TRBV18 to TRBJ1-1, with unresolved D. The germline V and J ends were trimmed by 6 bases and 2 bases, with 16 bases remaining between them. The CDR3 spans 15 residues. Looked up from germline, CDR1 is KGHSH and CDR2 is LQKENI. CDR3 amino acids: CASSRNKVPNTEAFF. The CDR3 nucleotides read TGTGCCAGCTCTCGAAATAAAGTTCCAAACACTGAAGCTTTCTTT.

This clonotype occurred once. The J gene is TRBJ2-5, the V gene TRBV7-2; a weak D match, TRBD1 (6 bases). This CDR3 is 14 amino acids long. The ends were cut back, 8 bases at V and 4 bases at J, with 17 bases in the middle. CDR1 and CDR2 (germline): SGHTA, FQGNSA. The CDR3 region has the DNA TGTGCCAGCTCTCGGAACAGGGTAGGAGAGACCCAGTACTTC. This gives the protein CASSRNRVGETQYF. The complete variable domain, with remaining parts taken from reference TRBV7-2 and TRBJ2-5, reads GAGVSQSPSNKVTEKGKDVELRCDPISGHTALYWYRQSLGQGLEFLIYFQGNSAPDKSGLPSDRFSAERTGGSVSTLTIQRTQQEDSAVYLCASSRNRVGETQYFGPGTRLLVL.

The CDR3 spells CASSRTTETQYF. The CDR3 coding sequence is TGTGCCAGCAGTCGGACTACTGAGACGCAGTATTTT. This sequence joins TRBV28 and TRBJ2-3; possibly TRBD2 for D (6 bases). The V end was cut by 5 bases, the J end by 9 bases, with 12 bases between. CDR1 MDHEN and CDR2 SYDVKM come from the germline V gene. CDR3 length equals 12 residues.

This clonotype was seen a handful of times. The chain uses TRBV7-8 and TRBJ2-3; D is unresolved. CDR3 size: 13 residues. In germline, CDR1 is SGHVS, CDR2 FQNEAQ. Trimming cost V 10 bases and J 0 bases, with 11 bases left between them. CDR3 coding DNA: TGTGCCACCCGACCCACTAGCACAGATACGCAGTATTTT. As protein: CATRPTSTDTQYF.

The genes are TRBV24-1 and TRBJ2-2, with 8 bases that match TRBD1. Germline CDR1 KGHDR, CDR2 SFDVKD. The V segment lost 5 bases and the J segment 5 bases; nucleotides outside the gene matches: 15. CDR3 size: 18 residues. In DNA form, the CDR3 reads TGTGCCACCAGTGTCCACCCCAGGACAGGGCGGAGTACCGGGGAGCTGTTTTTT. Its translation is CATSVHPRTGRSTGELFF.

This clonotype was observed many times. The chain is built from TRBV12-3 or TRBV12-4 and TRBJ2-4; the D gene is possibly TRBD2 (5 bases). The V and J ends lost 6 bases and 6 bases respectively, with 9 bases between them. The CDR3 contains 12 residues. The CDR3 protein is CASRGEGNIQYF. For the CDR3, the DNA is TGTGCCAGCAGGGGCGAGGGAAACATTCAGTACTTC.

The CDR3 is CASSPQSVGYTF. The CDR3 DNA sequence: TGTGCCAGCAGCCCTCAATCCGTGGGCTACACCTTC. The genes are TRBV9 and TRBJ1-2; D is ambiguous. Germline V gene sequence: CDR1 SGDLS, CDR2 YYNGEE. V lost 4 bases to trimming and J lost 8 bases, with 12 bases between them. This CDR3 is built from 12 residues.

The chain uses TRBV7-2 and TRBJ2-1, with 9 positions matching TRBD2. V gave up 1 base and J gave up 6 bases; unmatched junction bases: 16. The germline gives CDR1 SGHTA, CDR2 FQGNSA. The CDR3 contains 19 residues. CDR3 in amino acids: CASSLDHLDAGGKTNEQFF. CDR3 DNA: TGTGCCAGCAGCTTAGACCATCTTGACGCGGGAGGGAAGACCAATGAGCAGTTCTTC.

A few counts support this clonotype. The chain employs TRBV20-1 and TRBJ2-2; 8 positions match TRBD2. This CDR3 contains 15 residues. The V gene end was trimmed by 1 base and the J gene end by 4 bases; junction bases not matched to a gene: 5. Germline loops: CDR1 DFQATT, CDR2 SNEGSKA (reference sequence). The CDR3 DNA reads TGCAGTGCTAGAGCCGGGGGGGCCAGCACCGGGGAGCTGTTTTTT. Its protein product is CSARAGGASTGELFF.

This clonotype was counted only a few times. The rearrangement joins TRBV10-3 to TRBJ2-5, with D possibly TRBD2 on 7 matching bases. Germline V gene sequence: CDR1 ENHRY, CDR2 SYGVKD. V was shortened by 7 bases and J by 1 base, with 10 bases between the two germline ends. CDR3 size: 13 residues. Here the CDR3 DNA reads TGTGCCATCAAGGGGGGGCTCCAAGAGACCCAGTACTTC. It translates to CAIKGGLQETQYF.

CDR3 sequence (DNA): TGTGCCAGCAGCGTTGAACTAACGAACACTGAAGCTTTCTTT. It codes for CASSVELTNTEAFF. The chain links TRBV9 to TRBJ1-1; D unclear. CDR3 length: 14 amino acids. The V end lost 2 bases, the J end lost 1 base, and 9 bases lay between the germline ends. Germline assignment: CDR1 SGDLS and CDR2 YYNGEE.

The chain couples TRBV5-1 to TRBJ1-2; no clear D. The CDR3 has 15 residues. V gave up 3 bases and J gave up 2 bases, with 14 bases separating them. Germline V gene data show CDR1 as SGHRS and CDR2 as YFSETQ. CDR3 loop: CASSSPERLNYGYTF. CDR3 sequence (DNA): TGCGCCAGCAGCTCACCGGAGAGATTAAACTATGGCTACACCTTC.

This clonotype was detected a few times. The chain recombines TRBV20-1 with TRBJ2-1; unclear D gene. The tail of the sequence fits TRBJ2-5 better, so the J call may be wrong. Germline V gene lookup returns CDR1 DFQATT and CDR2 SNEGSKA (reference sequence). The CDR3 has 13 residues. CDR3 bases: TGCAGTGCTGGTGGAATCCTTCAAGAGACCCAGTACTTC. Translating gives CSAGGILQETQYF.

Only a few counts were recorded for this clonotype. V is TRBV12-3 or TRBV12-4 and J is TRBJ2-3, with 11 bases that match TRBD2. This CDR3 contains 12 residues. V lost 7 bases to trimming and J lost 15 bases; unmatched junction nucleotides: 9. CDR3 bases: TGTGCCAGCACCCTGGCTAGCGGGGGGCCATATTTT. This gives the protein CASTLASGGPYF.

This clonotype was observed a handful of times. The V gene is TRBV12-3 or TRBV12-4, the J gene TRBJ1-3, with 7 bases that match TRBD1. This CDR3 has 14 amino acids. V dropped 6 bases and J dropped 2; count of bases not matched to a gene: 4. CDR3 in DNA: TGTGCCAGCAGGTCAACAGGGGCTGGAAACACCATATATTTT. It is translated as CASRSTGAGNTIYF.

This clonotype appeared a few times. The chain joins TRBV29-1 to TRBJ1-2; 9 bases map to TRBD1. The CDR3 is made up of 13 amino acids. From germline, CDR1 is SQVTM and CDR2 ANQGSEA. The ends lost 4 bases at V and 4 bases at J; junction bases unmatched: 4. The CDR3 nucleotides are TGCAGCGTTGGGGACAGGGTGGGCTATGGCTACACCTTC. It is translated as CSVGDRVGYGYTF.

The gene calls are TRBV5-1 and TRBJ2-5, with unresolved D. V gave up 6 bases and J gave up 4 bases, with 10 bases separating them. The length of the CDR3 is 12 residues. Germline V gives CDR1 SGHRS, CDR2 YFSETQ. For the CDR3, the DNA is TGCGCCAGCAAGGTGGACCGAGAGACCCAGTACTTC. Amino acid sequence: CASKVDRETQYF.

The CDR3 spells CASTIDSISGANVLTF. The CDR3 bases are TGTGCCAGCACCATCGACAGCATCTCTGGGGCCAACGTCCTGACTTTC. The chain combines TRBV18 with TRBJ2-6, with D perhaps TRBD1 (5 bases). The CDR3 spans 16 residues. V was shortened by 8 bases and J by 0 bases, with 14 bases between the two germline ends. The germline CDR1 and CDR2 sequences are KGHSH and LQKENI.

V usage is TRBV5-1 and J usage is TRBJ1-2; D not certain. Looked up from germline, CDR1 is SGHRS and CDR2 is YFSETQ. The CDR3 is 14 amino acids. Between the trimmed V and J ends, which lost 0 bases and 4 bases, there was a span of 10 bases. The CDR3 DNA follows: TGCGCCAGCAGCTTGGATTCAGGACCCTATGGCTACACCTTC. It translates to CASSLDSGPYGYTF.

This clonotype was picked up a small number of times. J is TRBJ1-1 and V is TRBV7-9; D ambiguous. The CDR3 runs 14 residues. Germline values: CDR1 SEHNR, CDR2 FQNEAQ (reference sequence). Trimming removed 4 bases from V and 5 bases from J, with 14 bases in between. CDR3 nucleotides: TGTGCCAGCAGCTCGTCCGATATAGGGACTGAAGCTTTCTTT. Residues: CASSSSDIGTEAFF.

The V and J genes are TRBV10-3 and TRBJ1-2, with D unclear. Looked up from germline, CDR1 is ENHRY and CDR2 is SYGVKD. This CDR3 has 17 residues. Trimming stripped 0 bases from V and 4 bases from J, with 18 bases between. CDR3 coding DNA: TGTGCCATCAGTGAGTCGATGGTGGTGCTCGAAGGCTATGGCTACACCTTC. This gives the protein CAISESMVVLEGYGYTF.

This clonotype has only a few counts. The V and J genes are TRBV7-9 and TRBJ1-2; no firm D call. V was trimmed by 7 bases and J by 2 bases, leaving 8 bases between them. CDR1 is SEHNR and CDR2 is FQNEAQ in the germline V gene (reference sequence). The CDR3 extends over 12 amino acids. The CDR3 reads CASNPQNYGYTF. CDR3 nucleotide sequence: TGTGCCAGCAACCCCCAAAACTATGGCTACACCTTC.